This entry lists 10 T cell receptor beta chains sequenced from one sample in a study of human T cells and chemical hapten exposure. Time point defined: patch test 3, about 24 weeks after DPC sensitization. Treatment described: therapeutic diphenylcyclopropenone sensitization with weekly scalp DPC. TCRdb used MiXCR to reprocess the RACE reads, holding one entry per CDR3 protein. Among more than 150,000 distinct CDR3 sequences listed, around a quarter were seen once. The input for sequencing was whole blood, taken in connection with sensitization to the hapten diphenylcyclopropenone (DPC). These receptor sequences come from a middle-aged woman with alopecia areata. Some clones in this sample may be carry-over from other donors' samples.

This chain joins TRBV24-1 and TRBJ2-3; D ambiguous. This CDR3 region has 14 residues. Germline CDR1 KGHDR, CDR2 SFDVKD. Deletions cut 0 bases from V and 2 bases from J, with 5 bases between. DNA for the CDR3: TGTGCCACCAGTGATTTGGGCACCACAGATACGCAGTATTTT. Protein: CATSDLGTTDTQYF.

The V call is TRBV10-3, the J call TRBJ1-2; no clear D gene. This CDR3 is built from 13 residues. Between the trimmed V and J ends, which lost 4 bases and 0 bases, there was a span of 6 bases. The germline V gene has CDR1 ENHRY and CDR2 SYGVKD. The DNA for the CDR3 is TGTGCCATCAGTGGACACCCTAACTATGGCTACACCTTC. Translated, it gives CAISGHPNYGYTF.

V usage is TRBV7-9 and J usage is TRBJ2-5, with no clear D. In germline, CDR1 is SEHNR, CDR2 FQNEAQ (reference sequence). The CDR3 length is 12 residues. V was cut by 2 bases and J by 5 bases, with 6 bases left in between. The CDR3 nucleotides are TGTGCCAGCAGCTTAATCGAGGAGACCCAGTACTTC. Its protein product is CASSLIEETQYF.

This chain links TRBV20-1 with TRBJ1-1; TRBD1 matches 10 bases. Germline assignment: CDR1 DFQATT and CDR2 SNEGSKA (reference sequence). The CDR3 is 14 amino acids. The CDR3 DNA reads as TGCAGAGCGAGACAGGGGGCTTTAATCACTGAAGCTTTCTTT. This translates into CRARQGALITEAFF.

This clonotype was seen more than once but under ten times. The chain recombines TRBV5-5 with TRBJ2-1; TRBD1 or TRBD2 may be the D gene (6 bases each). Per the germline V gene, CDR1 is SGHKS and CDR2 is YYEKEE (reference sequence). The CDR3 contains 16 residues. V was shortened by 0 bases and J by 9 bases, with 19 bases between the two germline ends. CDR3 loop: CASSLVGGRVPSEQFF. In DNA, the CDR3 is TGTGCCAGCAGCTTGGTTGGGGGGCGAGTCCCCAGTGAGCAGTTCTTC.

At least ten counts were recorded for this clonotype. J is TRBJ2-1 and V is TRBV12-3 or TRBV12-4; D gene uncertain. Between the trimmed V and J ends, which lost 6 bases and 0 bases, there was a span of 12 bases. This CDR3 is 15 amino acids long. CDR3: CASSLLLASYNEQFF. CDR3 nucleotides: TGTGCCAGCAGCCTTTTACTCGCCTCCTACAATGAGCAGTTCTTC.

This clonotype was found a few times. The CDR3 sequence is CASSPHHLKGNTEAFF. Written as DNA, the CDR3 is TGTGCCAGCAGCCCCCACCACCTCAAGGGGAACACTGAAGCTTTCTTT. The chain carries TRBV28 and TRBJ1-1; D remains ambiguous. Trimming removed 6 bases from V and 1 base from J, with 18 bases in between. CDR3 length equals 16 residues. Germline CDR1 and CDR2: MDHEN and SYDVKM.

This clonotype appeared a few times. The chain has TRBV7-9 and TRBJ2-2, with D maybe TRBD1 (6 bases). Trimming took off 1 base at V and 5 bases at J, with 17 bases between the two ends. The CDR3 runs 17 residues. The germline gives CDR1 SEHNR, CDR2 FQNEAQ (reference sequence). The CDR3 bases are TGTGCCAGCAGCTTAGATTCGCCAGGGGTCGCGACCGGGGAGCTGTTTTTT. Its protein product is CASSLDSPGVATGELFF.

This clonotype was observed a handful of times. The gene calls are TRBV28 and TRBJ2-1, with 8 bases that match TRBD2. This CDR3 is built from 17 residues. V lost 5 bases to trimming and J lost 5 bases; unmatched junction nucleotides: 14. CDR1 is MDHEN, CDR2 SYDVKM, per germline. The DNA of the CDR3 is TGTGCCAGCAGTAGGCCTTTCGGGACTAGTGGGGACAATGAGCAGTTCTTC. This translates into CASSRPFGTSGDNEQFF.

The CDR3, as DNA: TGTGCCAGCAGACCAGAGAACACTGAAGCTTTCTTT. Translating gives CASRPENTEAFF. The J gene is TRBJ1-1, the V gene TRBV2, with D hard to call. CDR3 length equals 12 residues. Trimming stripped 6 bases from V and 1 base from J, with 6 bases between. The germline gives CDR1 SNHLY, CDR2 FYNNEI.